The rows below give T cell receptor beta chains drawn from one sample of a study of blood T cell repertoires in COVID-19. TCRdb's copy holds only in-frame clones and misses some; the assay was immunoSEQ multiplex PCR. The data hold 130,000 or so clones, with roughly 90% observed a single time. The specimen was peripheral blood. These receptors came from a man in his sixties with COVID-19, enrolled during active disease. Both conserved end residues are part of each CDR3. The order of the fields is J gene, clone size, D gene, V gene, CDR3 DNA, CDR3 protein. The D gene is left open where the match is weak. Clone size is shown for a subset of rows, as once, few, many or a class of expanded clone.

TRBJ2-3	.	TRBD1	TRBV7-8	TGTGCCAGCAGCAGAACGACAGGGGTCACAGATACGCAGTATTTT	CASSRTTGVTDTQYF
TRBJ2-1	.	TRBD2	TRBV29-1	TGCAGCGTCCGGACTAGCGGGCTCTACAATGAGCAGTTCTTC	CSVRTSGLYNEQFF
TRBJ2-5	.	.	TRBV30	TGTGCCTGGAGTGGACGGGGAGAGACCCAGTACTTC	CAWSGRGETQYF
TRBJ1-2	few	.	TRBV30	TGTGCCTGGAACAGGGAGGGCGGCTACACCTTC	CAWNREGGYTF
TRBJ1-5	.	.	TRBV18	TGTGCCAGCTCACCGAACCGGGACACTAATCAGCCCCAGCATTTT	CASSPNRDTNQPQHF
TRBJ1-2	.	TRBD1	TRBV6-6	TGTGCCAGCAGTCCCGACAGGGCCTATGGCTACACCTTC	CASSPDRAYGYTF
TRBJ2-3	.	TRBD1	TRBV6-6	TGTGCCAGCAGTTCCGGGACAGGGGGTTCAGATACGCAGTATTTT	CASSSGTGGSDTQYF
TRBJ1-3	once	.	TRBV2	TGTGCCAGCACCCCCTATAGGGGATCCTCTGGAAACACCATATATTTT	CASTPYRGSSGNTIYF
TRBJ1-6	.	TRBD1	TRBV28	TGTGCCAGCAGGCCTCGGACAGGGGGCCTCTATAATTCACCCCTCCACTTT	CASRPRTGGLYNSPLHF
TRBJ1-2	once	.	TRBV5-1	TGCGCCAGCAGCTGGGCTTTGGGGGCGCGTGGCTACACCTTC	CASSWALGARGYTF
TRBJ1-2	.	TRBD1	TRBV6-5	TGTGCCAGCAGTTCTGGGACAGGGCCTCTCTATGGCTACACCTTC	CASSSGTGPLYGYTF
TRBJ1-3	once	.	TRBV6-2/TRBV6-3	TGTGCCAGCAGTTACTCGAACCAGGGAGGAAACACCATATATTTT	CASSYSNQGGNTIYF
TRBJ2-3	.	.	TRBV5-8	TGTGCCAGCAGCTTGCGGCGACAGGCGACTCTTTCAGATACGCAGTATTTT	CASSLRRQATLSDTQYF
TRBJ1-2	.	TRBD1	TRBV11-3	TGTGCCAGCAGCCAACAGGGGTATGGCTACACCTTC	CASSQQGYGYTF
TRBJ1-6	once	.	TRBV7-3	TGTGCCAGCAGCTTAAATAGCCCAGATCGAAGTTCACCCCTCCACTTT	CASSLNSPDRSSPLHF